The 25 T cell receptor beta chains below were found in one sample sequenced in a study of a mutant IDH1 vaccine in newly diagnosed glioma. Their antigen targets remain unknown. This sample's time point: week 35, safety follow-up. Doses comprised 300 ug of mutant IDH1 20-mer peptide each, plus topical imiquimod. Profiled with immunoSEQ multiplex PCR; TCRdb holds only in-frame clones, not every one. The repertoire includes around 52,000 clones, 76% of them detected once, and 12% sits in the top ten. The sequencing used PBMCs, collected from a glioma patient whose treatment included an IDH1 peptide vaccine. Receptors were obtained from a man aged 35 to 55 with glioma.

This chain connects TRBV5-1 to TRBJ2-1; D may be TRBD2 (5 bases). V was trimmed by 4 bases and J by 7 bases, leaving 18 bases between them. From germline, CDR1 is SGHRS and CDR2 YFSETQ. The CDR3 extends over 15 amino acids. The CDR3 here is CASSPGPPSGNEQFF. As DNA, the CDR3 is TGCGCCAGCAGCCCTGGGCCACCCTCGGGGAATGAGCAGTTCTTC.

This sequence joins TRBV7-2 and TRBJ2-2; TRBD1 aligns across 10 bases. Germline V gives CDR1 SGHTA, CDR2 FQGNSA. The CDR3 contains 16 residues. The junction had 8 bases not matched to a gene; V was cut back by 4 bases and J by 6 bases. CDR3 nucleotides: TGTGCCAGCAGCTCACGGACAGGGGGGAGGGCCGGGGAGCTGTTTTTT. It codes for CASSSRTGGRAGELFF.

This chain uses TRBV4-3 with TRBJ2-5; 8 nucleotides agree with TRBD2. The CDR3 runs to 14 residues. Trimming cost V 4 bases and J 4 bases; bases outside gene matches: 5. CDR1 LGHNA and CDR2 YSLEER come from the germline V gene. CDR3 nucleotides: TGCGCCAGCAGCCCCCAGGCGGGAGGAGAGACCCAGTACTTC. Encoded protein: CASSPQAGGETQYF.

This chain uses TRBV7-7 with TRBJ2-5; D assignment may be TRBD1 or TRBD2 (6 bases each). V was shortened by 5 bases and J by 7 bases, with 29 bases between the two germline ends. CDR1 SSHAT and CDR2 FNYEAQ come from the germline V gene (reference sequence). CDR3 length: 18 residues. The CDR3 sequence: CASSRVRGQQGTMGTQYF. In DNA form, the CDR3 reads TGTGCCAGCAGCCGAGTCCGGGGGCAGCAGGGGACCATGGGGACCCAGTACTTC.

This clone was counted a few times. V usage is TRBV5-1 and J usage is TRBJ1-1; D is possibly TRBD1 (5 bases). Germline CDR1 SGHRS, CDR2 YFSETQ. V lost 7 bases and J 0 bases, leaving 13 bases between the germline ends. This CDR3 is built from 14 residues. In nucleotides, the CDR3 is TGCGCCAGCGGATACGACAGACTGAACACTGAAGCTTTCTTT. It codes for CASGYDRLNTEAFF. Drawing the rest from reference TRBV5-1 and TRBJ1-1, the complete variable domain is KAGVTQTPRYLIKTRGQQVTLSCSPISGHRSVSWYQQTPGQGLQFLFEYFSETQRNKGNFPGRFSGRQFSNSRSEMNVSTLELGDSALYLCASGYDRLNTEAFFGQGTRLTVV.

The chain uses TRBV9 and TRBJ2-3, with D perhaps being TRBD1 or TRBD2 (6 bases each). The CDR3 sequence is 18 residues long. The germline gives CDR1 SGDLS, CDR2 YYNGEE. The V end lost 4 bases, the J end lost 5 bases, and 26 bases lay between the germline ends. For the CDR3, the DNA is TGTGCCAGCAGCCCGAGGGGGGTAGCGACAAACCTGGGAGATACGCAGTATTTT. It encodes CASSPRGVATNLGDTQYF.

This clone came up a few times. V gene TRBV19 combines with J gene TRBJ2-2; unclear D gene. CDR1 is LNHDA and CDR2 is SQIVND in the germline V gene (reference sequence). Trimming took off 9 bases at V and 6 bases at J, with 14 bases between the two ends. The CDR3 covers 13 residues. The CDR3 protein is CASANAGPGELFF. As DNA, the CDR3 is TGTGCCAGCGCGAATGCCGGACCCGGGGAGCTGTTTTTT. Filled out from reference TRBV19 and TRBJ2-2, the complete variable domain reads DGGITQSPKYLFRKEGQNVTLSCEQNLNHDAMYWYRQDPGQGLRLIYYSQIVNDFQKGDIAEGYSVSREKKESFPLTVTSAQKNPTAFYLCASANAGPGELFFGEGSRLTVL.

The chain recombines TRBV18 with TRBJ1-1; weak D call: TRBD1 (5 bases). The CDR3 has 13 amino acids. V was clipped by 6 bases and J by 4 bases, with 12 bases between them. Germline CDR1 is KGHSH and CDR2 is LQKENI. In DNA form, the CDR3 reads TGTGCCAGCTCCCCCGCTGGGGGCACTGAAGCTTTCTTT. Its protein product is CASSPAGGTEAFF.

The chain links TRBV29-1 to TRBJ2-1, with D possibly matching TRBD1 (5 bases). CDR1 and CDR2 (germline): SQVTM, ANQGSEA. Trimming removed 4 bases at V and 7 bases at J, with 14 bases between. The length of the CDR3 is 13 residues. The CDR3 bases are TGCAGCGTTGTTAGGGGCCCCCGGAATGAGCAGTTCTTC. Residues: CSVVRGPRNEQFF.

The V and J genes are TRBV25-1 and TRBJ2-5; D is undetermined. The CDR3 runs to 18 residues. Germline V CDR1 and CDR2: MGHDK, SYGVNS. The V and J ends lost 5 bases and 2 bases respectively, with 24 bases between them. The CDR3 protein is CASSPVGSTELRQETQYF. The CDR3 DNA follows: TGTGCCAGCAGTCCCGTTGGGTCTACCGAATTAAGACAAGAGACCCAGTACTTC.

This clone has just a few counts. The rearrangement joins TRBV9 to TRBJ2-1; D perhaps matches TRBD1 (6 bases). V gave up 3 bases and J gave up 8 bases, with 21 bases separating them. Germline V gene lookup returns CDR1 SGDLS and CDR2 YYNGEE. The CDR3 contains 16 residues. Here the CDR3 DNA reads TGTGCCAGCAGCGAGAATCCGAGGGGGTTTCCGGATGAGCAGTTCTTC. Its protein is CASSENPRGFPDEQFF.

The chain employs TRBV28 and TRBJ2-3; perhaps TRBD2 as D (6 bases). In germline, CDR1 is MDHEN, CDR2 SYDVKM. CDR3 size: 14 residues. Trimming pared 8 bases from V and 2 bases from J, leaving 14 bases between. The DNA for the CDR3 is TGTGCCAGCCGCGGGGAGCGGAACACAGATACGCAGTATTTT. Its translation is CASRGERNTDTQYF.

The V call is TRBV19, the J call TRBJ2-1, with TRBD2 matching over 12 bases. The V and J ends lost 5 bases and 6 bases, in that order; junction bases with no gene match: 14. The CDR3 loop spans 18 amino acids. Germline CDR1 LNHDA, CDR2 SQIVND (reference sequence). CDR3 nucleotides: TGTGCCAGTAGTGCTCTACCAAGGACTAGCGGGATCGGCAATGAGCAGTTCTTC. It yields the protein CASSALPRTSGIGNEQFF.

The rearrangement joins TRBV2 to TRBJ2-1; D is unclear. V gave up 1 base and J gave up 5 bases, with 12 bases separating them. The CDR3 runs 15 residues. CDR1 is SNHLY and CDR2 is FYNNEI in the germline V gene. In DNA form, the CDR3 reads TGTGCCAGCAGTGAAGATGCTCCGGTTAACAATGAGCAGTTCTTC. As protein: CASSEDAPVNNEQFF.

The chain employs TRBV6-6 and TRBJ2-7; perhaps D is TRBD1 or TRBD2 (5 bases each). From germline, CDR1 is MNHNY and CDR2 SVGAGI (reference sequence). V lost 0 bases to trimming and J lost 9 bases, with 9 bases between them. The CDR3 runs 12 residues. The CDR3 loop reads CASSYSGEGQYV. The CDR3 nucleotides are TGTGCCAGCAGTTACTCGGGGGAAGGGCAGTACGTC.

A word on this clone: At one end, the junction sequence differs from germline, possibly due to a read error. The chain recombines TRBV5-1 with TRBJ2-5; TRBD1 is a possible D gene (6 bases). The CDR3 length is 16 residues. Germline V gives CDR1 SGHRS, CDR2 YFSETQ. The CDR3 coding sequence is TGCACCAGCAGCTTGGCCTCCGGGGCCCAGGGGGAGACCCAGTACTTC. It codes for CTSSLASGAQGETQYF.

The chain has TRBV21-1 and TRBJ1-4. TRBV21-1 is labeled a pseudogene. This CDR3 is 17 amino acids long. The CDR3 nucleotides read TGTGCCAGCATCGGGGGTGACAGTATGTCAACTAATGAAAAACTGTTTTTT. This gives the protein CASIGGDSMSTNEKLFF.

J is TRBJ2-1 and V is TRBV4-3; no definite D call. Germline values: CDR1 LGHNA, CDR2 YSLEER. Trimming took off 1 base at V and 6 bases at J, with 7 bases between the two ends. The CDR3 loop spans 13 amino acids. The CDR3: CASSQGVGNEQFF. The CDR3, as DNA: TGCGCCAGCAGCCAAGGGGTGGGCAATGAGCAGTTCTTC.

The gene calls are TRBV2 and TRBJ2-7, with D uncertain. The CDR3 is made up of 15 amino acids. With 6 bases removed from V and 7 bases from J, the gap between germline ends came to 22 bases. In germline, CDR1 is SNHLY, CDR2 FYNNEI. In DNA, the CDR3 is TGTGCCAGCAGACCCAGCGCGGAAGGCACTTTAGAGCAGTACGTC. Its protein product is CASRPSAEGTLEQYV.

The DNA of the CDR3 is TGCGCCAGCAGCTTGCGGACAGGGGGAGACACTGAAGCTTTCTTT. It is translated as CASSLRTGGDTEAFF. The chain links TRBV5-1 to TRBJ1-1, with 10 bases lining up with TRBD1. Germline lookup yields CDR1 SGHRS and CDR2 YFSETQ. V shed 1 base, J shed 3 bases, and the junction held 3 bases outside the gene matches. The CDR3 totals 15 residues.

V gene TRBV5-1 combines with J gene TRBJ2-1; TRBD1 aligns across 8 bases. Losses at the gene ends were 3 bases for V and 5 bases for J; bases not matched to a gene: 7. The CDR3 length is 15 residues. CDR1 SGHRS and CDR2 YFSETQ come from the germline V gene. Here the CDR3 DNA reads TGCGCCAGCAGCTCCTCCGGGACAGGTAACAATGAGCAGTTCTTC. Protein sequence: CASSSSGTGNNEQFF.

The chain has TRBV6-5 and TRBJ1-3; D not certain. The CDR3 is made up of 14 amino acids. Germline V CDR1 and CDR2: MNHEY, SVGAGI. V was pared by 4 bases and J by 0 bases, with 7 bases between. CDR3 loop: CASSSRNSGNTIYF. The DNA for the CDR3 is TGTGCCAGCAGTTCTCGGAACTCTGGAAACACCATATATTTT.

This clone has more than one count but fewer than ten. The chain couples TRBV2 to TRBJ2-5; D call uncertain. V lost 8 bases to trimming and J lost 1 base, with 5 bases between them. Germline CDR1 reads SNHLY; CDR2 reads FYNNEI. This CDR3 has 11 residues. The CDR3: CASSGQETQYF. As DNA, the CDR3 is TGTGCCAGCTCTGGCCAAGAGACCCAGTACTTC.

This clone was recorded only once. This chain connects TRBV9 to TRBJ1-1; possibly TRBD1 for D (5 bases). Per the germline V gene, CDR1 is SGDLS and CDR2 is YYNGEE. V was shortened by 3 bases and J by 6 bases, with 12 bases between the two germline ends. The CDR3 loop spans 13 amino acids. The CDR3 region is CASSGRRGAEAFF. The CDR3 DNA sequence: TGTGCCAGCAGCGGCCGCCGGGGGGCTGAAGCTTTCTTT.

The CDR3 sequence is CASRGTGFLYGYTF. CDR3 bases: TGTGCCAGCAGAGGGACGGGGTTTCTCTATGGCTACACCTTC. V and J are TRBV2 and TRBJ1-2; D perhaps matches TRBD1 (5 bases). From germline, CDR1 is SNHLY and CDR2 FYNNEI. V was shortened by 6 bases and J by 4 bases, with 15 bases between the two germline ends. The CDR3 is made up of 14 amino acids.